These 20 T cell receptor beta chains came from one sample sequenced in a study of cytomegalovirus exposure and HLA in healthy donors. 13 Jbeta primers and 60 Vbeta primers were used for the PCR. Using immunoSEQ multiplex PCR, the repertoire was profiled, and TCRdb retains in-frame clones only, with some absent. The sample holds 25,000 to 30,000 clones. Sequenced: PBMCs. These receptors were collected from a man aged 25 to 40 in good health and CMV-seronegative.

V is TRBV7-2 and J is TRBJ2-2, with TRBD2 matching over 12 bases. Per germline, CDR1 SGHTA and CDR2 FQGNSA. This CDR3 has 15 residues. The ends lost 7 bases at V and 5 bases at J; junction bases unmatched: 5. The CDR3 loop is CASTLGLAGTGELFF. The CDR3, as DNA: TGTGCCAGCACCTTGGGACTAGCGGGTACCGGGGAGCTGTTTTTT.

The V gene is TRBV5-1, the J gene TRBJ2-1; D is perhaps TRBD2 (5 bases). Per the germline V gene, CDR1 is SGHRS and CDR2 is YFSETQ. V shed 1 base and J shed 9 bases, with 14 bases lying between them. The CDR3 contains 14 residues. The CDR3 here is CASSLRTLAIEQFF. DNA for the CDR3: TGCGCCAGCAGCTTGCGGACTTTAGCGATTGAGCAGTTCTTC.

CDR3 protein: CASRPLAGGNNEQFF. The CDR3 nucleotides read TGTGCCAGCAGACCGCTAGCGGGAGGTAACAATGAGCAGTTCTTC. This chain connects TRBV2 to TRBJ2-1; 11 bases agree with TRBD2. Looked up from germline, CDR1 is SNHLY and CDR2 is FYNNEI. This CDR3 is built from 15 residues. V was pared by 6 bases and J by 5 bases, with 6 bases of the junction left unmatched. The full variable domain, with the rest looked up from reference TRBV2 and TRBJ2-1, is EPEVTQTPSHQVTQMGQEVILRCVPISNHLYFYWYRQILGQKVEFLVSFYNNEISEKSEIFDDQFSVERPDGSNFTLKIRSTKLEDSAMYFCASRPLAGGNNEQFFGPGTRLTVL.

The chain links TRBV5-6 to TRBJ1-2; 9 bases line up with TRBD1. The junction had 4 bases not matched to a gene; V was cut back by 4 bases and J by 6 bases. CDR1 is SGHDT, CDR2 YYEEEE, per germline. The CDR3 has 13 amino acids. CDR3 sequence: CASSDTGGNGYTF. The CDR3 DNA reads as TGTGCCAGCAGCGATACAGGGGGCAATGGCTACACCTTC.

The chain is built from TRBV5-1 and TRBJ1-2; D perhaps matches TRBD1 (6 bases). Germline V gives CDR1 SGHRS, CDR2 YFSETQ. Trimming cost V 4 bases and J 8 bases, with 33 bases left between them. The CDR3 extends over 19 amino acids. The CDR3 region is CASSPVMGRAKGEPGGYTF. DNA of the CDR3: TGCGCCAGCAGCCCAGTAATGGGGCGGGCAAAGGGGGAACCGGGCGGCTACACCTTC.

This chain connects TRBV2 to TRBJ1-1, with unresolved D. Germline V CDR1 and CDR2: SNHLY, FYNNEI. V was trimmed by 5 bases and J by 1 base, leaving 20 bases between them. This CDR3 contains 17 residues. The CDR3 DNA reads TGTGCCAGCAGTCAACCGGGGTTGACCCTCCGGAACACTGAAGCTTTCTTT. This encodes CASSQPGLTLRNTEAFF.

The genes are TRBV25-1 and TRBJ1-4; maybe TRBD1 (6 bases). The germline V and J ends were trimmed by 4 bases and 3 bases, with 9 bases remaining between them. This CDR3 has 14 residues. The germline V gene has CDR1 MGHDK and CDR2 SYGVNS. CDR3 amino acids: CASSVPGANEKLFF. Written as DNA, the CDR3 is TGTGCCAGCAGTGTACCAGGGGCTAATGAAAAACTGTTTTTT.

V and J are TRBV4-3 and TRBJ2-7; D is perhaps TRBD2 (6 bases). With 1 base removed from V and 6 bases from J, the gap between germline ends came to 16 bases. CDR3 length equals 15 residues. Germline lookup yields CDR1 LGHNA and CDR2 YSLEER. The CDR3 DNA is TGCGCCAGCAGCCAAGCTTATCTCGGGGGTAGCGAGCAGTACTTC. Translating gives CASSQAYLGGSEQYF.

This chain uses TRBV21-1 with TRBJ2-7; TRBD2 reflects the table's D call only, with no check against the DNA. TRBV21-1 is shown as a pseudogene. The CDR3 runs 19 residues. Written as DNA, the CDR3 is TGTGCCAGCAGCAAGAGATGGGGGGACTACGAGTTTGGGGACTACGAGCAGTACTTC. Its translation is CASSKRWGDYEFGDYEQYF.

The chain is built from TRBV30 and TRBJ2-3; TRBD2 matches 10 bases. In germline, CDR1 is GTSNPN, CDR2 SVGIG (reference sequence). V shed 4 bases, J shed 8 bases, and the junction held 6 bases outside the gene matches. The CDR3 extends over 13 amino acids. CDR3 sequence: CAWIPAGGPTQYF. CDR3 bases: TGTGCCTGGATTCCAGCGGGGGGGCCTACGCAGTATTTT.

CDR3 DNA sequence: TGCGCCAGCAGCCAAGACCGTCAGGGTAGGGGGTACGCTGGGGCCAACGTCCTGACTTTC. The encoded protein is CASSQDRQGRGYAGANVLTF. The chain joins TRBV4-3 to TRBJ2-6, with D possibly TRBD1 on 6 matching bases. Deletions cut 0 bases from V and 2 bases from J, with 20 bases between. Germline V gene lookup returns CDR1 LGHNA and CDR2 YSLEER. The CDR3 loop spans 20 amino acids.

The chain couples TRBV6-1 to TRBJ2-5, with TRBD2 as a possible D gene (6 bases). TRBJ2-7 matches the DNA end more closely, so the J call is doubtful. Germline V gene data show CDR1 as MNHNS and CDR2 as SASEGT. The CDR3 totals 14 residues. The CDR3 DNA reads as TGTGCCAGCACTTCCTGGGGGGACGGATACGAGCAGTACTTC. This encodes CASTSWGDGYEQYF.

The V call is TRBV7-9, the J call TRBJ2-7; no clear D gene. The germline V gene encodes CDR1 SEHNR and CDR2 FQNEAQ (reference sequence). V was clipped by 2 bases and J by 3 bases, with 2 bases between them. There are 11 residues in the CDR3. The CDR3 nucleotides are TGTGCCAGCAGCTTACTCTACGAGCAGTACTTC. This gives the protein CASSLLYEQYF.

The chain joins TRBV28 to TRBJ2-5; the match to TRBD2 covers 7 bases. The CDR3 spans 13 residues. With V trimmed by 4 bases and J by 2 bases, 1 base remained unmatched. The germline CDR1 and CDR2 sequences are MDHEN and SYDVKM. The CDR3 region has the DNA TGTGCCAGCAGTTCTAGCGGTCAAGAGACCCAGTACTTC. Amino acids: CASSSSGQETQYF.

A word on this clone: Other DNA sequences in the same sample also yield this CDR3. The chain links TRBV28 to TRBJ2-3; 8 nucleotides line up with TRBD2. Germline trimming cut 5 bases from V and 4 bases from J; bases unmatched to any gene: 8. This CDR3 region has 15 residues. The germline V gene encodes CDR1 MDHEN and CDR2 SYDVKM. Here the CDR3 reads CASSLLAAESDTQYF. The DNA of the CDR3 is TGTGCCAGCAGTCTACTAGCGGCTGAGTCAGATACGCAGTATTTT.

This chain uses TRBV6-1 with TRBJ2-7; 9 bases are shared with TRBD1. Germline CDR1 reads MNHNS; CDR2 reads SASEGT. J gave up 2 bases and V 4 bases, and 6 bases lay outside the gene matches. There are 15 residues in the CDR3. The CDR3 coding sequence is TGTGCCAGCAGTGTTACAGGGGGCACCCCCTACGAGCAGTACTTC. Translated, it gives CASSVTGGTPYEQYF.

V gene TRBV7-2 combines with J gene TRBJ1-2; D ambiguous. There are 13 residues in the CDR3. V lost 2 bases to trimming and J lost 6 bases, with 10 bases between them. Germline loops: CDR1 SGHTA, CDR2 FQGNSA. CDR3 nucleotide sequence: TGTGCCAGCAGCTTAACTTTTTCGAATGGCTACACCTTC. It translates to CASSLTFSNGYTF.

In nucleotides, the CDR3 is TGCAGCGTTGAAGATCCGGTGGGAGGGACCTACAATGAGCAGTTCTTC. Encoded protein: CSVEDPVGGTYNEQFF. The chain has TRBV29-1 and TRBJ2-1; 7 bases align to TRBD2. Losses at the gene ends were 0 bases for V and 2 bases for J; bases not matched to a gene: 7. The length of the CDR3 is 16 residues. In germline, CDR1 is SQVTM, CDR2 ANQGSEA.

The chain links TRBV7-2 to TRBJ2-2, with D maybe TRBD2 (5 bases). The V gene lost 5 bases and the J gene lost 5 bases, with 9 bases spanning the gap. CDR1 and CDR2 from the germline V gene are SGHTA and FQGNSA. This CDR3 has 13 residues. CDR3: CASSRPGTGELFF. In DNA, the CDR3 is TGTGCCAGCAGCCGTCCGGGAACCGGGGAGCTGTTTTTT.

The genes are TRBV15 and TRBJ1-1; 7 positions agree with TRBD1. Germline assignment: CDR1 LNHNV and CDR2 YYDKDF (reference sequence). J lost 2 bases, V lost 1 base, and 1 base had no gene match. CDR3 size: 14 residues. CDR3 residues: CATSRGTGNTEAFF. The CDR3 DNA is TGTGCCACCAGCAGAGGGACAGGCAACACTGAAGCTTTCTTT.